Sequencing of this TCR beta chain was carried out in a study of blood T cell repertoires in COVID-19. Study overall: Sample material is recorded as cDNA or gDNA derived from T cells, B-cell-depleted T cells, or PBMCs.

Trimming took 2 bases from V and 8 from J; bases not matched to a gene: 4. Per the germline V gene, CDR1 is LNHDA and CDR2 is SQIVND (reference sequence). CDR3 length equals 14 residues. The table came from immunoSEQ multiplex PCR; TCRdb's copy has only in-frame clones and leaves some out. The sample consists of about 160,000 clones, under 85% of them appearing once. The sequence was collected from a man aged 55 to 70 who had recovered from COVID-19. The sequenced sample was peripheral blood. The chain links TRBV19 to TRBJ2-1, with TRBD2 matching 9 bases. CDR3 residues: CASSITAGGHEQFF. Written as DNA, the CDR3 is TGTGCCAGTAGTATAACAGCGGGGGGCCATGAGCAGTTCTTC. Combining the CDR3 with reference TRBV19 and TRBJ2-1 gives the whole variable domain DGGITQSPKYLFRKEGQNVTLSCEQNLNHDAMYWYRQDPGQGLRLIYYSQIVNDFQKGDIAEGYSVSREKKESFPLTVTSAQKNPTAFYLCASSITAGGHEQFFGPGTRLTVL.